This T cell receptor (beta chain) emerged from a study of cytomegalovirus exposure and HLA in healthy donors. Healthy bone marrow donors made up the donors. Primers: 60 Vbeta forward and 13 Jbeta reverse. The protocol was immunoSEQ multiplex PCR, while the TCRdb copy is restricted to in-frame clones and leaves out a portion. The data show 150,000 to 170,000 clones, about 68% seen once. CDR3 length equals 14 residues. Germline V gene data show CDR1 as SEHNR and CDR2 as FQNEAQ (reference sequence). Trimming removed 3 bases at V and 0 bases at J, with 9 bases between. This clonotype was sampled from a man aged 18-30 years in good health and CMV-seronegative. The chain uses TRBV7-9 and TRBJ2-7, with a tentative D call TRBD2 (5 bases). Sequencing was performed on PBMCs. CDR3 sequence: CASSFESGSYEQYF. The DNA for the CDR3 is TGTGCCAGCAGCTTTGAAAGCGGCTCCTACGAGCAGTACTTC.